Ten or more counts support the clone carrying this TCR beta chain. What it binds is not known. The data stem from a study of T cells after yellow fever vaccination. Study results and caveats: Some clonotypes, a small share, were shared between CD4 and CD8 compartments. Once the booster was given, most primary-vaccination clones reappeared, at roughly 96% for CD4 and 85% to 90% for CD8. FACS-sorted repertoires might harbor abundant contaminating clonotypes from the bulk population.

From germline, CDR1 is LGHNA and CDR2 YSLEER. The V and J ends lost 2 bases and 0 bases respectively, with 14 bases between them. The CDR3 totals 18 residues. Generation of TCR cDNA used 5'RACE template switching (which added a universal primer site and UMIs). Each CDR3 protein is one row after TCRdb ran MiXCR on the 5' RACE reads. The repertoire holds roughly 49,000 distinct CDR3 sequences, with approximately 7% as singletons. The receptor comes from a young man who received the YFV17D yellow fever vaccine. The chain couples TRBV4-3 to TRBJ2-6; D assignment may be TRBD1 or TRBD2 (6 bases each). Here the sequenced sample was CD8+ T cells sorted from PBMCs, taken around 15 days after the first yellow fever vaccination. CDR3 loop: CASSQQQEGGSGANVLTF. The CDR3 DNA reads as TGCGCCAGCAGCCAACAGCAGGAGGGGGGCTCTGGGGCCAACGTCCTGACTTTC.